The T cell receptor beta chain under discussion was sequenced for a study of shared clonotypes between healthy human individuals. Overall study: Researchers drew samples from two women and a few men aged 18 to 49. Broader study findings: Generation probabilities were higher for clonotypes shared across all four sorted-subset donors than for unshared ones.

Positive CCR7 selection of CD45RO-negative cells yielded the naive CD8 cells, and terminally differentiated effector memory CD45RA+ cells were excluded. Trimming left V 0 bases short and J 5 bases short, with 16 bases between. There are 16 residues in the CDR3. The germline gives CDR1 LNHDA, CDR2 SQIVND (reference sequence). Of note for this clone: Its antigen is currently unknown.

Here immunoSEQ multiplex PCR was the method, and the copy in TCRdb shows in-frame clones only, minus some. There are about 2.1 million clones in the sample; around 93% occur only once, and roughly 1.7% lies in the top ten. The chain employs TRBV19 and TRBJ1-1; D remains ambiguous. This clonotype was sampled from a man aged 18 to 30 in good health. Some clones in this sample may be carry-over from other donors' samples. Sequencing was performed on naive CD8+ T cells from PBMCs. CDR3 region: CASSIDQGARGTEAFF. CDR3 in DNA: TGTGCCAGTAGTATAGATCAAGGTGCCCGTGGGACTGAAGCTTTCTTT.